The 5 T cell receptor beta chains below were found in one sample sequenced in a study of CD8 T cells in ankylosing spondylitis. Which antigens these TCRs recognize remains unknown. TCRdb independently ran MiXCR on the 5' RACE reads; one entry per CDR3 protein. The table lists roughly 440,000 distinct CDR3 sequences, 17% of them singletons. Study outcomes and limitations: A motif of several highly homologous TCR beta variants was seen as apparently characteristic of ankylosing spondylitis blood.

Sequenced sample: blood, either unsorted or a sorted T cell fraction (not recorded which). Receptors originate from a male donor with ankylosing spondylitis.

This clonotype was detected a few times. This chain links TRBV29-1 with TRBJ2-7; D is perhaps TRBD1 or TRBD2 (7 bases each). The germline V gene has CDR1 SQVTM and CDR2 ANQGSEA. V was clipped by 6 bases and J by 2 bases, with 11 bases between them. This CDR3 contains 12 residues. The CDR3 DNA reads as TGCAGCGTCCAGGGGGGGACCTACGAGCAGTACTTC. Translating gives CSVQGGTYEQYF.

The chain couples TRBV12-3 or TRBV12-4 to TRBJ1-1, with a tentative D call TRBD1 (6 bases). The V and J ends lost 7 bases and 3 bases respectively, with 21 bases between them. The CDR3 extends over 16 amino acids. The CDR3 loop reads CASIPGWGGLDTEAFF. Written as DNA, the CDR3 is TGTGCCAGCATTCCCGGATGGGGGGGGCTGGACACTGAAGCTTTCTTT.

This clonotype has a count of ten or more. This chain uses TRBV4-1 with TRBJ1-1; D is possibly TRBD1 (5 bases). The CDR3 length is 15 residues. The germline V and J ends were trimmed by 2 bases and 0 bases, with 10 bases remaining between them. Germline V CDR1 and CDR2: MGHRA, YSYEKL. CDR3: CASSQSLQVNTEAFF. CDR3 DNA sequence: TGCGCCAGCAGCCAATCGTTACAGGTGAACACTGAAGCTTTCTTT.

The chain recombines TRBV2 with TRBJ1-5; D possibly corresponds to TRBD1 (5 bases). The CDR3 has 14 residues. Germline CDR1 reads SNHLY; CDR2 reads FYNNEI. Trimming cost V 2 bases and J 7 bases, with 12 bases left between them. The CDR3 protein is CASSEHRNDQPQHF. The CDR3 DNA is TGTGCCAGCAGTGAACACAGGAATGACCAGCCCCAGCATTTT. Complete variable domain (other parts from reference TRBV2 and TRBJ1-5): EPEVTQTPSHQVTQMGQEVILRCVPISNHLYFYWYRQILGQKVEFLVSFYNNEISEKSEIFDDQFSVERPDGSNFTLKIRSTKLEDSAMYFCASSEHRNDQPQHFGDGTRLSIL.

The genes are TRBV15 and TRBJ1-6; D not certain. The germline gives CDR1 LNHNV, CDR2 YYDKDF (reference sequence). The CDR3 length is 13 residues. V lost 6 bases and J 4 bases, leaving 7 bases between the germline ends. The CDR3 reads CATRSSYNSPLHF. CDR3 in DNA: TGTGCCACCAGGTCCTCTTATAATTCACCCCTCCACTTT. The variable domain in full, completed from reference TRBV15 and TRBJ1-6, reads DAMVIQNPRYQVTQFGKPVTLSCSQTLNHNVMYWYQQKSSQAPKLLFHYYDKDFNNEADTPDNFQSRRPNTSFCFLDIRSPGLGDTAMYLCATRSSYNSPLHFGNGTRLTVT.